The subject of this entry is one TCR beta chain. The data were taken from a study of blood T cell repertoires in COVID-19. Sequencing used immunoSEQ multiplex PCR; TCRdb keeps in-frame clones, though not all of them. The sample records about 400,000 clones, 85% to 90% being singletons. Those enrolled, adults aged roughly 18 to 95 years, came from fewer than 25 US areas. Categorization into cohorts depended on clinical history that participants reported. Two negative PCRs, clearance, or symptom resolution characterized the recovered Cohort 3 donors. CDR3 length: 16 residues. Trimming took 4 bases from V and 4 from J; bases not matched to a gene: 10. Germline lookup yields CDR1 SGHRS and CDR2 YFSETQ.

The sequenced sample consisted of PBMCs or T cells enriched from blood (not recorded which). The chain combines TRBV5-1 with TRBJ2-5; TRBD2 matches at 10 bases. The sequence was collected from a woman in her twenties or thirties who had recovered from COVID-19. The CDR3 here is CASSPRTSGTGETQYF. The DNA of the CDR3 is TGCGCCAGCAGCCCTAGGACTAGCGGAACGGGAGAGACCCAGTACTTC.